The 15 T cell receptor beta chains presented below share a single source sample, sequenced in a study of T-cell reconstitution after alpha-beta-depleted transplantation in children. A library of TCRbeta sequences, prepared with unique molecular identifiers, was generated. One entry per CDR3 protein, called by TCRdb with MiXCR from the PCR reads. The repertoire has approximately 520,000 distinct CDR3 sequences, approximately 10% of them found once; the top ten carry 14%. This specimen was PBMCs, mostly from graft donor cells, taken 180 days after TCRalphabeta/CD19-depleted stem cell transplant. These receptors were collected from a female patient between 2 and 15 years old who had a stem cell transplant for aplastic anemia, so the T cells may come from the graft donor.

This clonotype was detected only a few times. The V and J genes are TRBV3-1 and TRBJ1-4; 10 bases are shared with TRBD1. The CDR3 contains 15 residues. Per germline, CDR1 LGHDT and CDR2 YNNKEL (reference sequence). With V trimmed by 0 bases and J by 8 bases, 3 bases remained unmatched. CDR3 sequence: CASSQDATGGEKLFF. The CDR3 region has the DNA TGTGCCAGCAGCCAAGACGCGACAGGGGGCGAAAAACTGTTTTTT.

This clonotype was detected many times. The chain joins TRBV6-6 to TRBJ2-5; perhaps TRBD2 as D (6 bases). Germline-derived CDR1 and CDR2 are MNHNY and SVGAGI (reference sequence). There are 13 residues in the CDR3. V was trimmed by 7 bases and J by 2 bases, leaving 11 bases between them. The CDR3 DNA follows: TGTGCCAGCATCGCCGGGGGTCAAGAGACCCAGTACTTC. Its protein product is CASIAGGQETQYF.

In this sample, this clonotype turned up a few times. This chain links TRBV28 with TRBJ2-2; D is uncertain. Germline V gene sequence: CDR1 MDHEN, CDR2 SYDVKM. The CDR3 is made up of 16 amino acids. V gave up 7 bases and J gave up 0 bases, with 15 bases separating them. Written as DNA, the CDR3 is TGTGCCAGCACCGAGTCCGGGTCCTCGAACACCGGGGAGCTGTTTTTT. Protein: CASTESGSSNTGELFF.

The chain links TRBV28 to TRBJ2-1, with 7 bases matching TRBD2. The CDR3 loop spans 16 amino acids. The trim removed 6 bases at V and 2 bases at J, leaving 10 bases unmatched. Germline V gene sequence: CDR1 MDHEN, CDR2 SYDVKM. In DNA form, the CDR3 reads TGTGCCAGCAGCCCAGCACTAGCGAGGACCTACAATGAGCAGTTCTTC. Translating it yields CASSPALARTYNEQFF.

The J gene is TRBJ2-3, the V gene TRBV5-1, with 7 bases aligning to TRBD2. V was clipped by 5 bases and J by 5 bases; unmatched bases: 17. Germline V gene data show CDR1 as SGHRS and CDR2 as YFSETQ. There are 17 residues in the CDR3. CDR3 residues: CASSSDLTSGTGDTQYF. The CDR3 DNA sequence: TGCGCCAGCAGTTCCGACTTAACCAGCGGGACGGGAGATACGCAGTATTTT.

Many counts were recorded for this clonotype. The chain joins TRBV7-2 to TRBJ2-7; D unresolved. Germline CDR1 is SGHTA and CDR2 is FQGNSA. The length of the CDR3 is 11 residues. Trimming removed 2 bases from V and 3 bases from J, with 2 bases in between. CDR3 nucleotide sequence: TGTGCCAGCAGCTTATACTACGAGCAGTACTTC. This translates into CASSLYYEQYF.

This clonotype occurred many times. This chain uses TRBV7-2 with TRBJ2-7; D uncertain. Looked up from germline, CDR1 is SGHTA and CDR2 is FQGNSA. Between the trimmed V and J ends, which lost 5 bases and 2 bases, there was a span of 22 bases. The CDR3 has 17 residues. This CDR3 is CASSPRKSHQIAYEQYF. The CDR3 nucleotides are TGTGCCAGCAGCCCGAGGAAAAGCCACCAAATCGCCTACGAGCAGTACTTC.

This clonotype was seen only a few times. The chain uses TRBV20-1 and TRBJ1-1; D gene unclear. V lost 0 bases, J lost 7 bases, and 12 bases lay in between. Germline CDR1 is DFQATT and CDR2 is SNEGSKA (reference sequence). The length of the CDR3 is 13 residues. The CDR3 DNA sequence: TGCAGTGCTAGAGATCAGATAGGGTTTGAAGCTTTCTTT. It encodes CSARDQIGFEAFF.

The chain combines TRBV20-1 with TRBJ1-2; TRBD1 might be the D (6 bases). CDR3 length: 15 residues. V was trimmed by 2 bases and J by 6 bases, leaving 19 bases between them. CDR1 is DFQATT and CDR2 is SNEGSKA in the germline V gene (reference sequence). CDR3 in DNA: TGCAGTGCTAGAAGAGGGGAACAGGGAGGCGATGGCTACACCTTC. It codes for CSARRGEQGGDGYTF.

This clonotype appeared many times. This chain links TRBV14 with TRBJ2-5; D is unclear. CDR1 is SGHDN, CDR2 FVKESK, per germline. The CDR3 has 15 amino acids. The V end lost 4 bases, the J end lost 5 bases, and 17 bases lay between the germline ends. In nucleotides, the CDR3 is TGTGCCAGCAGCCCAGCAATCAGCGAGTGGGAGACCCAGTACTTC. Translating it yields CASSPAISEWETQYF.

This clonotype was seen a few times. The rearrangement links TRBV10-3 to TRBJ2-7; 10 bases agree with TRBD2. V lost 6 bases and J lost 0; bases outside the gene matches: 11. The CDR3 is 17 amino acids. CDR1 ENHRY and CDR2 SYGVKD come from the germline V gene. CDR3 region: CAIRGPGTSDSSYEQYF. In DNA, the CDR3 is TGTGCCATCAGGGGACCCGGGACTAGCGACAGCTCCTACGAGCAGTACTTC.

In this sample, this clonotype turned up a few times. The CDR3 bases are TGCAGTGCTAGAGTTTCGACTAGCGGGATAATGGTCGCAGATACGCAGTATTTT. Translated: CSARVSTSGIMVADTQYF. This chain uses TRBV20-1 with TRBJ2-3, with TRBD2 matching over 11 bases. CDR1 DFQATT and CDR2 SNEGSKA come from the germline V gene (reference sequence). V lost 1 base and J lost 4; bases outside the gene matches: 13. This CDR3 contains 18 residues.

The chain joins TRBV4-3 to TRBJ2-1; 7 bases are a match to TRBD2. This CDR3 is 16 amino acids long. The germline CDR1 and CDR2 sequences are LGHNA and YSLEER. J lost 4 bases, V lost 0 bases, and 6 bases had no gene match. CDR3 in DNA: TGCGCCAGCAGCCAAGATTGGCTAGCGGAGTACAATGAGCAGTTCTTC. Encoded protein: CASSQDWLAEYNEQFF.

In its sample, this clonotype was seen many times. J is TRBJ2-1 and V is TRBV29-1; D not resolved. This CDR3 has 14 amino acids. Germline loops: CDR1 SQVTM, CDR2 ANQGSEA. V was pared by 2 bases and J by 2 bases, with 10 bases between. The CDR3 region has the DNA TGCAGCGTTGAAACCCGTCCTCCCTACAATGAGCAGTTCTTC. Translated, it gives CSVETRPPYNEQFF.

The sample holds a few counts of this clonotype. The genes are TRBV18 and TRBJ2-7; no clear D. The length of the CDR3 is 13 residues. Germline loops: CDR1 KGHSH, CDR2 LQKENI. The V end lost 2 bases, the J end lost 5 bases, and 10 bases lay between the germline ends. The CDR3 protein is CASSPSASDEQYF. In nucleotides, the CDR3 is TGTGCCAGCTCACCAAGTGCGTCAGACGAGCAGTACTTC.